This T cell receptor (beta chain) came from a study of T-cell reconstitution after alpha-beta-depleted transplantation in children. This clonotype has a count of ten or more. Unique molecular identifiers featured in how the TCRbeta library was prepared. TCRdb passed the PCR reads through MiXCR, listing each CDR3 protein once. The sample records around 200,000 distinct CDR3 sequences, 6% to 7% being singletons. This CDR3 comprises 12 residues. The germline gives CDR1 MNHNY, CDR2 SVGAGI (reference sequence). Deletions cut 7 bases from V and 8 bases from J, with 14 bases between. This rearrangement joins TRBV6-6 to TRBJ1-2; D perhaps matches TRBD1 (5 bases). This TCR was recovered from a human donor who donated a stem cell graft to a child with Wiskott-Aldrich syndrome. This specimen was PBMCs from the stem cell graft donor, taken from the stem cell graft. CDR3 protein: CASTTGASGYTF. In nucleotides, the CDR3 is TGTGCCAGCACCACAGGAGCATCCGGCTACACCTTC.